This T cell receptor (beta chain) was identified in a study of T cells in Graves' hyperthyroidism and ophthalmopathy. Concerning this clonotype itself: Antigen: not known.

The CDR3 regions of TCR beta were amplified from RNA transcripts. HTBI primers were the set used in a first-round RT-PCR of the TCR CDR3. In TCRdb, the multiplex PCR reads were re-called with MiXCR into one record per CDR3 protein. The repertoire holds approximately 590,000 distinct CDR3 sequences, with roughly 46% as singletons. The CDR3 consists of 15 residues. V was pared by 5 bases and J by 5 bases, with 10 bases of the junction left unmatched. Looked up from germline, CDR1 is SGHNT and CDR2 is YENEEA. Investigators excluded patients with uncontrolled infection, other autoimmune disease, pregnancy or lactation. Study-level findings and limits: Among thyroid clonotypes expanded above 0.001, most also appeared in blood. Separating ophthalmopathy from stable hyperthyroidism was achieved by a 13 V-J model.

The chain carries TRBV11-3 and TRBJ1-1, with 8 bases matching TRBD1. This TCR came from a young woman with Graves' hyperthyroidism. The specimen was peripheral blood or thyroid tissue (not recorded which). CDR3 amino acids: CASSPQGARNTEAFF. The CDR3, as DNA: TGTGCCAGCAGCCCCCAGGGGGCGAGGAATACTGAAGCTTTCTTT.